This T cell receptor (beta chain) was identified in a study of blood T cell repertoires in COVID-19 (dated by TCRdb to 2019 to 2021). Turning to the overall study: The collaborator samples originated in the United States, Italy and Spain and spanned the acute and convalescent phases of COVID-19. The material from the prospective study consisted of cDNA or gDNA derived from T cells, B-cell-depleted T cells, or PBMCs. Subjects who had been exposed to COVID-19, were actively infected with it, or had recovered from it provided the deeply sampled blood TCRbeta repertoires that made up the dataset. The repertoires were made available in a free public database intended to serve as a resource for research on the immune response to SARS-CoV-2. Samples were obtained from the ongoing ImmuneRACE study (first 160 participants) and from some 1,300 subjects provided by 6 global collaborators. Where available, HLA class I and class II types were taken from metadata supplied by the sample provider and were not determined by assay-based typing. Nearly every sample came with metadata listing a de-identified subject ID, COVID-19 status, age in years and sex.

On this clone itself: This receptor's antigen is unknown. No base qualities exist here, and no much larger clone lies one base off it.

The CDR3 starts with the cysteine, ends with the phenylalanine, and has 13 residues. Only CDR3 DNA is held: 39 bases, read in frame from base 1. The germline V end is reduced by 6 bases and the J end by 7 bases; junction bases left unmatched: 6. The germline V gene encodes CDR1 MRHNA and CDR2 SNTAGT. The immunoSEQ Assay, a bias-controlled multiplex PCR, was used to amplify TCRbeta CDR3 regions from genomic DNA. The study's own analysis went as follows. Within the assay, amplification of reference gene primers was used to estimate how many nucleated cells each sample contained. To quantify the absolute abundance of each unique TCRbeta CDR3 rearrangement, sequence reads were collapsed and filtered. For each sample, productive Simpson clonality was calculated as the square root of Simpson's diversity index over productive rearrangements. TCRdb re-hosts the immuneACCESS table, in-frame sequences only. Its copies lack some clones; in the studies checked, an unresolved V gene accounts for under half of them, and the cause for the rest is not known. The V and J calls and clone size come from that table; D and trimming were worked out from the DNA. Within this sample are 220,000 or so clones, with approximately 90% of them counted one time only. In total, the top ten clones hold approximately 10% of the sample.

One collaborating source in Seattle enrolled patients during active infection and followed them longitudinally through the course of disease. Collaborating institutions collected whole blood in K2EDTA tubes following their own protocols. For TCRbeta analysis, collaborators shipped samples as frozen whole blood, isolated PBMCs, or DNA extracted from either of those sample types. The study at large found these results: The quantity of clinical and demographic metadata differed by source and by participant and was supplied without curation.

This clonotype was sampled from a woman in her forties or fifties with COVID-19, enrolled during active disease. Rearrangement joined TRBV6-4 to TRBJ1-2, and 9 junction bases match TRBD1. Source material: peripheral blood. This receptor carries the CDR3 CASSVGTGFGYTF. The nucleotide sequence reads TGTGCCAGCAGCGTAGGGACAGGGTTTGGCTACACCTTC.